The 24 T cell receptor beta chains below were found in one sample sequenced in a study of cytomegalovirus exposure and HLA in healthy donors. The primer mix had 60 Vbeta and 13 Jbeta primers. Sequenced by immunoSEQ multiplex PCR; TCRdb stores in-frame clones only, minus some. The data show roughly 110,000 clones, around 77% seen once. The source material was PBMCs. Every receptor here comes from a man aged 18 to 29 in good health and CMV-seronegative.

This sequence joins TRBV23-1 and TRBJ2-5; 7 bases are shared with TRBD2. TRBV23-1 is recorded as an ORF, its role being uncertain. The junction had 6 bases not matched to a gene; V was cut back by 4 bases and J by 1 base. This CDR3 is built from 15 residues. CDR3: CASSLGGIPQETQYF. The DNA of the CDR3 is TGCGCCAGCAGTCTCGGGGGGATTCCCCAAGAGACCCAGTACTTC.

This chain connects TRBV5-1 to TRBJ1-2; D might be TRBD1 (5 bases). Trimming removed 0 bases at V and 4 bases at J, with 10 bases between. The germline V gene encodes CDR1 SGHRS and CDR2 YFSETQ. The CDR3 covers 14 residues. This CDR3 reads CASSLAIGGYGYTF. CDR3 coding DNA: TGCGCCAGCAGCTTGGCCATCGGGGGCTATGGCTACACCTTC.

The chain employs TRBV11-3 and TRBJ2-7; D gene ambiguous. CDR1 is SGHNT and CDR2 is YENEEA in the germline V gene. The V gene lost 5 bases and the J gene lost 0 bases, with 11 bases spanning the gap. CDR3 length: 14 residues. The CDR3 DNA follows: TGTGCCAGCAGCCCCGAGGCCCTCTCCTACGAGCAGTACTTC. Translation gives CASSPEALSYEQYF.

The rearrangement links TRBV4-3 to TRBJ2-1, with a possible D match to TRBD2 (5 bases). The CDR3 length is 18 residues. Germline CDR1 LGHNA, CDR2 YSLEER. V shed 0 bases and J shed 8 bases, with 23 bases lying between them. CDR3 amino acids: CASSQELSLGFTGDEQFF. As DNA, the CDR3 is TGCGCCAGCAGCCAAGAATTAAGCCTCGGTTTTACCGGGGATGAGCAGTTCTTC.

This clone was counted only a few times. DNA of the CDR3: TGTGCCAGCAGCTTAGCCACTCTATCGGGGAACACTGAAGCTTTCTTT. Amino acid sequence: CASSLATLSGNTEAFF. The chain combines TRBV7-8 with TRBJ1-1, with D unresolved. There are 16 residues in the CDR3. From germline, CDR1 is SGHVS and CDR2 FQNEAQ. V was pared by 0 bases and J by 1 base, with 12 bases between.

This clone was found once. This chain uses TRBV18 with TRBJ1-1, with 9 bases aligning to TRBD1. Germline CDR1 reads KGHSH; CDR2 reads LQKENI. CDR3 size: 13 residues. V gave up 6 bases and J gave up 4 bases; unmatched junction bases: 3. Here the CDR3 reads CASSQTGGTEAFF. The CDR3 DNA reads TGTGCCAGCTCCCAGACAGGGGGCACTGAAGCTTTCTTT.

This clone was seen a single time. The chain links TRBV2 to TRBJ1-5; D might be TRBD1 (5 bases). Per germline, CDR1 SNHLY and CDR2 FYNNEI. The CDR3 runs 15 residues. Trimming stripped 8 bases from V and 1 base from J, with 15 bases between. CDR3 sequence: CASGGRGGSNQPQHF. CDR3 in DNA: TGTGCCAGCGGAGGAAGGGGAGGCAGCAATCAGCCCCAGCATTTT.

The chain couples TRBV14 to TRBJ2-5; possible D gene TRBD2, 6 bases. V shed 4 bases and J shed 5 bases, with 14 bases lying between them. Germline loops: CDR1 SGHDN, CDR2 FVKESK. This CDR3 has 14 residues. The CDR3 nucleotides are TGTGCCAGCAGCCCGACGGGGGTAACGGAGACCCAGTACTTC. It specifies CASSPTGVTETQYF. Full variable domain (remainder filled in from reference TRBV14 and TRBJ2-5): EAGVTQFPSHSVIEKGQTVTLRCDPISGHDNLYWYRRVMGKEIKFLLHFVKESKQDESGMPNNRFLAERTGGTYSTLKVQPAELEDSGVYFCASSPTGVTETQYFGPGTRLLVL.

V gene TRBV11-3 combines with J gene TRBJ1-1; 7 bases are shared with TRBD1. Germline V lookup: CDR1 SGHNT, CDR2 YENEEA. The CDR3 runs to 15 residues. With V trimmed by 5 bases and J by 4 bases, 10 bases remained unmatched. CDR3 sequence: CASSQGGRGVTEAFF. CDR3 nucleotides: TGTGCCAGCAGCCAAGGGGGCAGGGGGGTCACTGAAGCTTTCTTT.

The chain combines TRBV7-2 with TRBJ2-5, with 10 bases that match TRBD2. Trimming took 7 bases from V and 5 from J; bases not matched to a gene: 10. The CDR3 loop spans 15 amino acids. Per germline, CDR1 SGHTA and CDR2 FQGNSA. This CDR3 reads CASTQRGGRMETQYF. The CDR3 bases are TGTGCCAGCACCCAGCGGGGGGGCCGTATGGAGACCCAGTACTTC.

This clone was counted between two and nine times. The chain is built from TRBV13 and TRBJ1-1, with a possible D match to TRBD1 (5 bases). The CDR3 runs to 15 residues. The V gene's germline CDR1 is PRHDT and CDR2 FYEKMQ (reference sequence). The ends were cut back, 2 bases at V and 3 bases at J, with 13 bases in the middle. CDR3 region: CASSLTPGWYTEAFF. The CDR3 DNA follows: TGTGCCAGCAGCTTAACCCCAGGGTGGTACACTGAAGCTTTCTTT.

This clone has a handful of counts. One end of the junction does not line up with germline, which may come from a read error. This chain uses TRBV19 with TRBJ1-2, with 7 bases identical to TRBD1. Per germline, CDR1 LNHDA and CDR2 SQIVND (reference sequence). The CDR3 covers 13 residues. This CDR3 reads CASSRGGGKGYPF. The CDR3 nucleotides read TGTGCCAGTAGTAGAGGAGGGGGCAAAGGCTACCCCTTC.

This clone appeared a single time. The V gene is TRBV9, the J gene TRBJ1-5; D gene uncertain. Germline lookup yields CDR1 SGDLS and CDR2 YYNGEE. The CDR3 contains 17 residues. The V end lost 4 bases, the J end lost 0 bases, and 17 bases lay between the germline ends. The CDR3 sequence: CASSPRERSYSNQPQHF. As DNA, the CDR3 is TGTGCCAGCAGCCCTAGGGAGCGTTCTTATAGCAATCAGCCCCAGCATTTT.

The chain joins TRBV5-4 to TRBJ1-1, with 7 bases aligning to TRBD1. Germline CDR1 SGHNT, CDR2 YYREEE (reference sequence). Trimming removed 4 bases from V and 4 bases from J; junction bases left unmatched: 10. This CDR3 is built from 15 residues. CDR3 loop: CASSALQGMGTEAFF. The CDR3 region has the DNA TGTGCCAGCAGCGCATTACAGGGGATGGGCACTGAAGCTTTCTTT.

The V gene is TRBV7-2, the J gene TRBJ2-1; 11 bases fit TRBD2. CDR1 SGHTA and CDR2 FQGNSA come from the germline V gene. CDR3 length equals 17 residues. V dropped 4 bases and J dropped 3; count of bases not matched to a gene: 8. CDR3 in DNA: TGTGCCAGCAGCTCCGCCTGGGGGACTAGCGGCTACAATGAGCAGTTCTTC. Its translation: CASSSAWGTSGYNEQFF.

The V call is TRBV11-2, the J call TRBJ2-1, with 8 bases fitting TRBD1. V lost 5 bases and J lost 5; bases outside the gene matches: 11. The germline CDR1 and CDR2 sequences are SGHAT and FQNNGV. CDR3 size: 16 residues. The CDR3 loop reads CASSRPPTGANNEQFF. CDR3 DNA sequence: TGTGCCAGCAGCCGGCCTCCGACAGGGGCGAACAATGAGCAGTTCTTC.

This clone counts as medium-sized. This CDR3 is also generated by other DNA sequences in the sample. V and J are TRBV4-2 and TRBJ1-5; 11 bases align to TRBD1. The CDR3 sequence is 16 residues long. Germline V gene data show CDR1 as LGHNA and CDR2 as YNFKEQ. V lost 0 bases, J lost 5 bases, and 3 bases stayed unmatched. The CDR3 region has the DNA TGTGCCAGCAGCCAAGAAACGGGACAGGGGGATCAGCCCCAGCATTTT. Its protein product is CASSQETGQGDQPQHF.

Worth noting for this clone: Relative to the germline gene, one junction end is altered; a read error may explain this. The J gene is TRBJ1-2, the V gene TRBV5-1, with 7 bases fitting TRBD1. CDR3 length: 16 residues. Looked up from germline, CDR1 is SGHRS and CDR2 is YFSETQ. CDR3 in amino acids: CASSAAGTAISRGYPF. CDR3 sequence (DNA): TGCGCCAGCAGCGCGGCCGGGACAGCTATAAGCCGTGGCTACCCCTTC.

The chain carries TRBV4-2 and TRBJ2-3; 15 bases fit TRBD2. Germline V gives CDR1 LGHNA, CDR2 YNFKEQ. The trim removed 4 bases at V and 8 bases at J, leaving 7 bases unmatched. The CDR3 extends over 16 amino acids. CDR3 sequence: CASSPGLAGGGGTQYF. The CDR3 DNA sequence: TGTGCCAGCAGCCCGGGACTAGCGGGGGGCGGGGGTACGCAGTATTTT.

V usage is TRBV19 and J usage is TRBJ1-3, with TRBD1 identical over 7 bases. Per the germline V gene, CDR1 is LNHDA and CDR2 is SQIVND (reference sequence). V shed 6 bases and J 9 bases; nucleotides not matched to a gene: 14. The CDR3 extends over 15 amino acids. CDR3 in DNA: TGTGCCAGTAGGGCCGGCGCAGGGGGGAAAGTCACCATATATTTT. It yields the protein CASRAGAGGKVTIYF.

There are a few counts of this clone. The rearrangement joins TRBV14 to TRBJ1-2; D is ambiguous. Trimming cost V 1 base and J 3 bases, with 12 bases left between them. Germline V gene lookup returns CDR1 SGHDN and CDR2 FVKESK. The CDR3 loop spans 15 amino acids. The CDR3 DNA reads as TGTGCCAGCAGCCAAGGGGGAGCCAAGGACTATGGCTACACCTTC. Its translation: CASSQGGAKDYGYTF.

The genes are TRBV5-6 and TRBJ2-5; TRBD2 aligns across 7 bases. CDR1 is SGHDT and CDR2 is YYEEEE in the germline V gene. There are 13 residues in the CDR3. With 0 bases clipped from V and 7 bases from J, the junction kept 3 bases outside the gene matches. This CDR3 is CASSLGGGGTQYF. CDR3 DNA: TGTGCCAGCAGCTTGGGGGGCGGGGGGACCCAGTACTTC.

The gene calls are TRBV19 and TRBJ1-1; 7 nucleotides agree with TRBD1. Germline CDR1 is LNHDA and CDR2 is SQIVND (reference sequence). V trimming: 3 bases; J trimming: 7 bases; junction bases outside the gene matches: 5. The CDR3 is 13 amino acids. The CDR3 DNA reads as TGTGCCAGTAGTATGCAAGGGGGCGGTGAAGCTTTCTTT. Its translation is CASSMQGGGEAFF.

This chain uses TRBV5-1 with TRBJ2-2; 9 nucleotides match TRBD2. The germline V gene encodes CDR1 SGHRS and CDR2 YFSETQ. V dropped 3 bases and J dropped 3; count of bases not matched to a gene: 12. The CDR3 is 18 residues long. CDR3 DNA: TGCGCCAGCAGCTCCCGGGGTAGCGGGGGCCCGGACACCGGGGAGCTGTTTTTT. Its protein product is CASSSRGSGGPDTGELFF. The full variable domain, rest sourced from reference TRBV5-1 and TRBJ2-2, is KAGVTQTPRYLIKTRGQQVTLSCSPISGHRSVSWYQQTPGQGLQFLFEYFSETQRNKGNFPGRFSGRQFSNSRSEMNVSTLELGDSALYLCASSSRGSGGPDTGELFFGEGSRLTVL.